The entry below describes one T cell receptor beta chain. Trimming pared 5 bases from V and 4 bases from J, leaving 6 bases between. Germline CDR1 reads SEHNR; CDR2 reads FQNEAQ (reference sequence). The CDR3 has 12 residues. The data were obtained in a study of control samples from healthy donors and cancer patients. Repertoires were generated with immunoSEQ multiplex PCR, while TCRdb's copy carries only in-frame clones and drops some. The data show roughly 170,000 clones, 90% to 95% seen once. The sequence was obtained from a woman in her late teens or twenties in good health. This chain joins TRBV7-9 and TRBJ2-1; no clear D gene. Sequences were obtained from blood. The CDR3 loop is CASSPTYNEQFF. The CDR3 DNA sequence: TGTGCCAGCAGCCCCACGTACAATGAGCAGTTCTTC. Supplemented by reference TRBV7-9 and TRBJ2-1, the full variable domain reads DTGVSQNPRHKITKRGQNVTFRCDPISEHNRLYWYRQTLGQGPEFLTYFQNEAQLEKSRLLSDRFSAERPKGSFSTLEIQRTEQGDSAMYLCASSPTYNEQFFGPGTRLTVL.